This note documents a single T cell receptor beta chain sequence. The data are from a study of blood T cell repertoires in COVID-19. The assay was immunoSEQ multiplex PCR, and TCRdb's table has in-frame clones only and misses some. Of about 68,000 clones listed, approximately 83% are singletons. The sequence came from a woman aged 55-75 years with acute or convalescent COVID-19. The sequencing sample was made of peripheral blood.

CDR3 residues: CASSFRGAHYGYTF. In nucleotides, the CDR3 is TGTGCCAGCAGCTTCAGGGGCGCGCACTATGGCTACACCTTC. This chain uses TRBV11-2 with TRBJ1-2, with a weak D call TRBD1 (6 bases). Trimming left V 3 bases short and J 3 bases short, with 11 bases between. The CDR3 totals 14 residues. Germline lookup yields CDR1 SGHAT and CDR2 FQNNGV. The full variable domain, in which reference TRBV11-2 and TRBJ1-2 provide the parts outside the CDR3, is EAGVAQSPRYKIIEKRQSVAFWCNPISGHATLYWYQQILGQGPKLLIQFQNNGVVDDSQLPKDRFSAERLKGVDSTLKIQPAKLEDSAVYLCASSFRGAHYGYTFGSGTRLTVV.